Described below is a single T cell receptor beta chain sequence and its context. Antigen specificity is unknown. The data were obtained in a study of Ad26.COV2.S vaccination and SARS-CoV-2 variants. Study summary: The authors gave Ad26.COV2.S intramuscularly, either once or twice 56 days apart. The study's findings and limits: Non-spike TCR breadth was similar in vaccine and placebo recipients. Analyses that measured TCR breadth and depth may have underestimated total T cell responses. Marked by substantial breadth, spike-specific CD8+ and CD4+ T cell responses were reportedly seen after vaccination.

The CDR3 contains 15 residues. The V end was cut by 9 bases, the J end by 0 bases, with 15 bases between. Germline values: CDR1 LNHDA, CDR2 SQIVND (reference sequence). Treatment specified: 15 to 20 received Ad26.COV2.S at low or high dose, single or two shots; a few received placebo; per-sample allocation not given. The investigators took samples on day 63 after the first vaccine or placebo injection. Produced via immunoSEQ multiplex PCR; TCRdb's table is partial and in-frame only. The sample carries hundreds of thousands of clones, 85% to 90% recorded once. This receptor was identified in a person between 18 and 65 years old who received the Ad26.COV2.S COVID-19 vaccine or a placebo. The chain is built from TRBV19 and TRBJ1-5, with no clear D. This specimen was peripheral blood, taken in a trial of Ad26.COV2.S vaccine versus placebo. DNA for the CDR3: TGTGCCAGCTGTCTGGGGATCGCTAGCAATCAGCCCCAGCATTTT. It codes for CASCLGIASNQPQHF.